Presented here are 29 T cell receptor beta chains from one specimen sequenced in a study of T cells in Graves' hyperthyroidism and ophthalmopathy. TCR beta CDR3 sequences were amplified from RNA transcripts. With the HTBI primer set, the TCR CDR3 went through a first round of RT-PCR. TCRdb ran MiXCR on the multiplex PCR reads and lists one entry per CDR3 protein. The sample has 700,000 to 850,000 distinct CDR3 sequences, around a third seen once. Sequences were obtained from blood. The source is a woman in her 40s with Graves' hyperthyroidism.

The chain has TRBV6-5 and TRBJ2-2; D gene ambiguous. The CDR3 consists of 15 residues. V shed 5 bases and J shed 7 bases, with 17 bases lying between them. The germline V gene encodes CDR1 MNHEY and CDR2 SVGAGI. CDR3 coding DNA: TGTGCCAGCAGTGAAGCATATTGGGGAATCGGGGAGCTGTTTTTT. Amino acid sequence: CASSEAYWGIGELFF.

This clonotype was detected ten times or more. V is TRBV7-9 and J is TRBJ1-2; D is perhaps TRBD1 (6 bases). Germline V gene sequence: CDR1 SEHNR, CDR2 FQNEAQ (reference sequence). The CDR3 runs 18 residues. V shed 10 bases and J shed 4 bases, with 31 bases lying between them. The CDR3 nucleotides are TGTGCCATGCGCCACGGCAGCCTCGGACGAAGGGGGGGCTATGGCTACACCTTC. Its translation: CAMRHGSLGRRGGYGYTF.

Comment on this clonotype: Since the CDR3 does not end with the conserved phenylalanine or tryptophan, this likely comes from a read error. The chain recombines TRBV11-3 with TRBJ1-4; D gene ambiguous. V was pared by 1 base and J by 0 bases, with 9 bases between. Germline CDR1 is SGHNT and CDR2 is YENEEA. The CDR3 is 16 residues long. The CDR3 here is CASSLVLGSTNEKLFL. CDR3 nucleotide sequence: TGTGCCAGCAGCTTAGTGTTGGGGTCAACTAATGAAAAACTGTTTCTT.

The chain has TRBV20-1 and TRBJ1-1; unclear D gene. Germline CDR1 DFQATT, CDR2 SNEGSKA (reference sequence). This CDR3 has 13 residues. Trimming pared 2 bases from V and 0 bases from J, leaving 7 bases between. The CDR3 nucleotides read TGCAGTGCTAGACAGGTCATGAACACTGAAGCTTTCTTT. Amino acids: CSARQVMNTEAFF.

Many counts were recorded for this clonotype. The rearrangement joins TRBV10-3 to TRBJ2-5; 8 nucleotides match TRBD1. Germline CDR1 reads ENHRY; CDR2 reads SYGVKD. The CDR3 runs 14 residues. With 6 bases clipped from V and 0 bases from J, the junction kept 3 bases outside the gene matches. The CDR3: CAIRDRVNQETQYF. CDR3 bases: TGTGCCATCAGGGACAGGGTAAACCAAGAGACCCAGTACTTC.

This clonotype was found many times. V and J are TRBV12-3 or TRBV12-4 and TRBJ1-2, with D maybe TRBD1 (5 bases). The V and J ends lost 7 bases and 4 bases respectively, with 13 bases between them. CDR3 size: 13 residues. The CDR3 bases are TGTGCCAGCACCCCGGGACGCGGCTATGGCTACACCTTC. Translation gives CASTPGRGYGYTF.

The table lists this clonotype with many counts. The V and J genes are TRBV13 and TRBJ1-4; D unclear. Germline lookup yields CDR1 PRHDT and CDR2 FYEKMQ (reference sequence). V was trimmed by 1 base and J by 8 bases, leaving 8 bases between them. This CDR3 is built from 13 residues. This CDR3 reads CASSLVMQEKLFF. The CDR3 nucleotides are TGTGCCAGCAGCTTAGTTATGCAGGAAAAACTGTTTTTT.

CDR3 sequence (DNA): TGTGCCAGCAGCCAAGATTTAAAGGTGAACACTGAAGCTTTCTTT. This sequence encodes CASSQDLKVNTEAFF. The V gene is TRBV4-2, the J gene TRBJ1-1; D is unresolved. The V end lost 0 bases, the J end lost 0 bases, and 8 bases lay between the germline ends. The CDR3 is 15 amino acids. Germline-derived CDR1 and CDR2 are LGHNA and YNFKEQ.

This clonotype has only a few counts. This sequence joins TRBV12-3 or TRBV12-4 and TRBJ1-4; a possible D gene is TRBD1 (5 bases). CDR3 size: 16 residues. The V gene lost 0 bases and the J gene lost 8 bases, with 16 bases spanning the gap. In DNA form, the CDR3 reads TGTGCCAGCAGTTTAGCCCCGGGATGGGGGTACGAAAAACTGTTTTTT. It is translated as CASSLAPGWGYEKLFF.

The chain recombines TRBV7-2 with TRBJ2-5, with no clear D. The CDR3 is made up of 14 amino acids. Trimming pared 3 bases from V and 5 bases from J, leaving 13 bases between. Germline-derived CDR1 and CDR2 are SGHTA and FQGNSA. The CDR3 region has the DNA TGTGCCAGCAGCTTTGCGTCAGCTTGGGAGACCCAGTACTTC. Protein: CASSFASAWETQYF.

This clonotype was seen once. V and J are TRBV12-3 or TRBV12-4 and TRBJ1-5; D remains ambiguous. V lost 5 bases and J 4 bases, leaving 12 bases between the germline ends. The CDR3 covers 14 residues. CDR3 residues: CASSRAMSNQPQHF. In DNA form, the CDR3 reads TGTGCCAGCAGTCGGGCCATGTCAAATCAGCCCCAGCATTTT.

The chain is built from TRBV28 and TRBJ2-2; 7 bases match TRBD2. This CDR3 contains 15 residues. J lost 4 bases, V lost 2 bases, and 4 bases had no gene match. Germline V CDR1 and CDR2: MDHEN, SYDVKM. CDR3 DNA: TGTGCCAGCAGTTTAGCGGGAGCGTCCACCGGGGAGCTGTTTTTT. Protein: CASSLAGASTGELFF.

Written as DNA, the CDR3 is TGTGCCAGCAGGGATAGAGTCCACACTGAAGCTTTCTTT. Amino acids: CASRDRVHTEAFF. V gene TRBV6-5 combines with J gene TRBJ1-1; no firm D call. Per the germline V gene, CDR1 is MNHEY and CDR2 is SVGAGI. Trimming cost V 6 bases and J 3 bases, with 11 bases left between them. The CDR3 runs to 13 residues.

This clonotype was picked up a small number of times. The chain joins TRBV15 to TRBJ1-2; D is undetermined. V was cut by 5 bases and J by 7 bases, with 14 bases left in between. The CDR3 loop spans 13 amino acids. Germline V gene data show CDR1 as LNHNV and CDR2 as YYDKDF (reference sequence). The CDR3 here is CATSLGRRSGYTF. The CDR3 DNA reads as TGTGCCACCAGCTTGGGCAGGCGCAGTGGCTACACCTTC.

This chain's CDR3 is CASRRDRDPGELFF. The CDR3, as DNA: TGTGCCAGCAGGAGAGACAGAGACCCTGGGGAGCTGTTTTTT. The gene calls are TRBV2 and TRBJ2-2; tentatively, D is TRBD1 (5 bases). Trimming left V 6 bases short and J 8 bases short, with 16 bases between. The V gene's germline CDR1 is SNHLY and CDR2 FYNNEI. The CDR3 loop spans 14 amino acids.

This clonotype has a count of ten or more. The chain joins TRBV2 to TRBJ1-3; 8 nucleotides align to TRBD1. The CDR3 length is 15 residues. Per the germline V gene, CDR1 is SNHLY and CDR2 is FYNNEI. Losses at the gene ends were 6 bases for V and 0 bases for J; bases not matched to a gene: 4. CDR3 sequence: CASRAGTGSGNTIYF. Written as DNA, the CDR3 is TGTGCCAGCAGGGCCGGGACAGGCTCTGGAAACACCATATATTTT.

This clonotype was found many times. The chain recombines TRBV15 with TRBJ2-5; D may be TRBD2 (7 bases). CDR3 size: 14 residues. Germline loops: CDR1 LNHNV, CDR2 YYDKDF (reference sequence). V was pared by 0 bases and J by 6 bases, with 11 bases between. The CDR3 sequence: CATSRDFGGQTQYF. As DNA, the CDR3 is TGTGCCACCAGCAGAGATTTCGGGGGGCAGACCCAGTACTTC. Based on the CDR3 plus reference TRBV15 and TRBJ2-5, the full variable domain is DAMVIQNPRYQVTQFGKPVTLSCSQTLNHNVMYWYQQKSSQAPKLLFHYYDKDFNNEADTPDNFQSRRPNTSFCFLDIRSPGLGDTAMYLCATSRDFGGQTQYFGPGTRLLVL.

This clonotype was observed a few times. One junction end does not reproduce the germline sequence, and a read error may be involved. The rearrangement uses TRBV7-7 and TRBJ2-5; TRBD2 agrees at 7 bases. Germline V gene sequence: CDR1 SSHAT, CDR2 FNYEAQ (reference sequence). The CDR3 runs 17 residues. The DNA for the CDR3 is TGTGCTAGCAGCACAGGACTAGTTAGGCGCGGTGGGGAGACCCAGTACTTC. It is translated as CASSTGLVRRGGETQYF.

The V gene is TRBV7-8, the J gene TRBJ2-7; 10 bases are a match to TRBD2. The CDR3 covers 16 residues. CDR1 and CDR2 from the germline V gene are SGHVS and FQNEAQ. V was clipped by 0 bases and J by 4 bases; unmatched bases: 6. The CDR3 bases are TGTGCCAGCAGCTTAGCCCTAGCGGGAGACATGTACGAGCAGTACTTC. Translated, it gives CASSLALAGDMYEQYF.

As concerns this clonotype: At one end the junction does not follow the germline gene, possibly because of a read error. This chain connects TRBV7-2 to TRBJ2-2, with 11 bases aligning to TRBD1. CDR3 size: 15 residues. CDR1 is SGHTA, CDR2 FQGNSA, per germline. Here the CDR3 DNA reads TGCGCCAGCAGCCAAGGGACAGGGGGTATTGGGGAGCTGTTTTTT. Amino acids: CASSQGTGGIGELFF.

For this clonotype: A read error may explain this, as a much larger clone is one base away. The chain recombines TRBV7-4 with TRBJ2-7; weak D call: TRBD2 (6 bases). The CDR3 has 15 residues. Germline V gene data show CDR1 as SGHVT and CDR2 as SQSDAQ. Trimming removed 7 bases from V and 1 base from J, with 17 bases in between. The DNA of the CDR3 is TGTGCCAGCACCGAGGGCAGGGACTGGTCCTACGAGCAGTACTTC. Amino acids: CASTEGRDWSYEQYF.

The genes are TRBV10-3 and TRBJ2-2, with a tentative D call TRBD1 (5 bases). This CDR3 has 12 residues. The V end lost 8 bases, the J end lost 6 bases, and 10 bases lay between the germline ends. Germline V gene lookup returns CDR1 ENHRY and CDR2 SYGVKD. CDR3 sequence reads: CAIQGTAGELFF. The CDR3 bases are TGTGCCATCCAGGGTACCGCCGGGGAGCTGTTTTTT.

J is TRBJ1-6 and V is TRBV10-3, with D unclear. From germline, CDR1 is ENHRY and CDR2 SYGVKD. V was pared by 5 bases and J by 3 bases, with 14 bases between. This CDR3 contains 16 residues. The CDR3 bases are TGTGCCATCAGTTGGGTTTTGTGGGTCTATAATTCACCCCTCCACTTT. Translating gives CAISWVLWVYNSPLHF.

The count of this clonotype is one. V gene TRBV6-1 combines with J gene TRBJ1-6; D call uncertain. Germline values: CDR1 MNHNS, CDR2 SASEGT. The V gene lost 7 bases and the J gene lost 6 bases, with 19 bases spanning the gap. The CDR3 has 16 amino acids. As DNA, the CDR3 is TGTGCCAGCACCAAAATCTCGCGGGTCCTTAATTCACCCCTCCACTTT. Translating it yields CASTKISRVLNSPLHF.

This clonotype was seen a few times. This chain connects TRBV6-5 to TRBJ2-2; 9 bases are shared with TRBD1. CDR1 is MNHEY, CDR2 SVGAGI, per germline. With V trimmed by 7 bases and J by 5 bases, 5 bases remained unmatched. This CDR3 region has 14 residues. The CDR3 DNA is TGTGCCAGCATGACAGGGGGGAAAACCGGGGAGCTGTTTTTT. It translates to CASMTGGKTGELFF.

This clonotype was detected only a few times. The chain carries TRBV4-2 and TRBJ1-1; no clear D gene. CDR3 length equals 12 residues. CDR1 is LGHNA and CDR2 is YNFKEQ in the germline V gene. Trimming removed 6 bases at V and 6 bases at J, with 11 bases between. In DNA form, the CDR3 reads TGTGCCAGCAGTCTCGAGACTTCTGAAGCTTTCTTT. Its protein is CASSLETSEAFF.

This clonotype has only one observation. The gene calls are TRBV10-2 and TRBJ1-5, with D unclear. This CDR3 comprises 15 residues. V was pared by 5 bases and J by 3 bases, with 14 bases between. Germline V CDR1 and CDR2: WSHSY, SAAADI. In DNA, the CDR3 is TGCGCCAGCAGTTATAGCTTGACGAACAATCAGCCCCAGCATTTT. This sequence encodes CASSYSLTNNQPQHF.

The table lists this clonotype with many counts. This chain joins TRBV7-2 and TRBJ2-7, with 10 bases aligning to TRBD2. The V gene's germline CDR1 is SGHTA and CDR2 FQGNSA. The CDR3 contains 18 residues. Germline trimming cut 1 base from V and 4 bases from J; bases unmatched to any gene: 13. CDR3 in amino acids: CASSLVLGLAGAEYEQYF. CDR3 coding DNA: TGTGCCAGCAGCTTAGTTTTAGGGCTAGCGGGAGCTGAGTACGAGCAGTACTTC.

In its sample, this clonotype was seen many times. V and J are TRBV7-2 and TRBJ2-7; 8 bases fit TRBD1. The germline CDR1 and CDR2 sequences are SGHTA and FQGNSA. The CDR3 spans 13 residues. V lost 6 bases and J lost 3; bases outside the gene matches: 4. CDR3 amino acids: CASSPTGGYEQYF. CDR3 DNA: TGTGCCAGCAGTCCCACAGGGGGCTACGAGCAGTACTTC.